The T cell receptor (beta chain) under discussion was sequenced for a study of long-term antiretroviral therapy in people with HIV. The study's findings and limits: CDR3 lengths in HIV samples spanned a narrower range than controls. Upon ART, diversity increased but remained lower than transplant donor controls.

Every sample had roughly 1-11 million cryopreserved PBMC in it before DNA extraction. This CDR3 spans 14 amino acids. Germline V CDR1 and CDR2: SGHRS, YFSETQ. Trimming removed 3 bases at V and 1 base at J, with 10 bases between. A note on this clone: Its antigen remains unknown.

Sequencing relied on immunoSEQ assay v3.0, run at survey level. Here immunoSEQ multiplex PCR was the method, and the copy in TCRdb shows in-frame clones only, minus some. This table has some 21,000 clones, roughly 91% appearing once. This TCR was recovered from a man between 60 and 70 years old with HIV. The chain couples TRBV5-1 to TRBJ1-1, with TRBD1 as a possible D gene (6 bases). The sequencing used unsorted PBMCs, collected 2.3 years after starting antiretroviral therapy. Here the CDR3 reads CASSWGAQNTEAFF. The CDR3 DNA is TGCGCCAGCAGCTGGGGGGCGCAGAACACTGAAGCTTTCTTT.